A selection of T cell receptor beta chains follows, all from one sample in a study of cytomegalovirus exposure and HLA in healthy donors. The repertoire was sequenced with immunoSEQ multiplex PCR; TCRdb's copy has only in-frame clones and lacks some. Here the sample spans 55,000 to 65,000 clones, roughly 84% being singletons. Sequencing input: PBMCs. The receptors shown here come from a woman in her 30s in good health and CMV-seronegative. Both conserved end residues are part of each CDR3. Each record gives: clone size, J gene, V gene, D gene, CDR3 DNA, CDR3 protein. D genes are given only for firm matches. Clone size is shown for a subset of rows, as once, few, many or a class of expanded clone.

.,TRBJ1-1,TRBV6-6,TRBD1,TGTGCCAGCAGTCCACCAGGGGGCTTAAGTACTGAAGCTTTCTTT,CASSPPGGLSTEAFF
.,TRBJ1-2,TRBV5-1,.,TGCGCCAGCAGCTCGCGGGGGGCCGACTATGGCTACACCTTC,CASSSRGADYGYTF
.,TRBJ1-5,TRBV30,.,TGTGCCTGGAGTGACCTTCGACAGGGCAATCAGCCCCAGCATTTT,CAWSDLRQGNQPQHF
.,TRBJ2-2,TRBV7-9,.,TGTGCCAGCAGCTTAGAGGGAGTCGGGGAGCTGTTTTTT,CASSLEGVGELFF
.,TRBJ1-1,TRBV21-1,.,TGTGCCAGCAGCAATCAAGTTACAGTTGAAGCTTTCTTT,CASSNQVTVEAFF
.,TRBJ2-3,TRBV6-6,TRBD1,TGTGCCAGCACCATCAGACAGGGGGCGAACACAGATACGCAGTATTTT,CASTIRQGANTDTQYF
.,TRBJ1-1,TRBV7-9,.,TGTGCCACACACACTAACGGCAGGAACACTGAAGCTTTCTTT,CATHTNGRNTEAFF
.,TRBJ1-5,TRBV9,.,TGTGCCAGCAGCGTAGTGCGTCCGGGGAATCAGCCCCAGCATTTT,CASSVVRPGNQPQHF
.,TRBJ2-3,TRBV7-9,.,TGTGCCAGCAGCTTCCTAGACCGCACAGATACGCAGTATTTT,CASSFLDRTDTQYF
.,TRBJ1-3,TRBV2,.,TGTGCCAGCGGGGAGGTTGGCTCTGGAAACACCATATATTTT,CASGEVGSGNTIYF
few,TRBJ2-5,TRBV9,.,TGTGCCAGCAGCGTAGGGTCGACACAAGAGACCCAGTACTTC,CASSVGSTQETQYF
few,TRBJ2-7,TRBV6-5,TRBD1,TGTGCCAGCAGTTACGGGGACAGAAACTACGAGCAGTACTTC,CASSYGDRNYEQYF
.,TRBJ2-2,TRBV2,.,TGTGCCAGCCGCCCGACAGCGAACACCGGGGAGCTGTTTTTT,CASRPTANTGELFF
.,TRBJ2-7,TRBV27,.,TGTGCCAGCAGCCCCGGGATTAATCTCTACGAGCAGTACTTC,CASSPGINLYEQYF